The source of this T cell receptor (beta chain) is a study of naive and memory T cell subsets. The SP2 primer and nested alpha and beta constant region primers amplified ligated cDNA in four rounds. Via MiXCR, TCRdb re-called the 5' RACE reads, giving one row per CDR3 protein. The table shows roughly 48,000 distinct CDR3 sequences, with around 4.7% occurring only once. A UMI-containing oligonucleotide was joined by 3' ligation to the TCR cDNA template. RNA was extracted from around 2.7 ml of whole blood of healthy adults. Reverse transcription used DNase-treated unsorted total RNA, aiming for about 1 to 1000 ng. Germline CDR1 is SQVTM and CDR2 is ANQGSEA. The V and J ends lost 4 bases and 4 bases respectively, with 5 bases between them. This CDR3 is built from 11 residues.

The chain has TRBV29-1 and TRBJ2-1; the D gene is possibly TRBD2 (5 bases). The clonotype originates from a female donor in good health. CDR3 region: CSVGGYNEQFF. CDR3 bases: TGCAGCGTTGGAGGGTACAATGAGCAGTTCTTC.